This TCR beta chain appears in the sequencing data of a study of long-term antiretroviral therapy in people with HIV. Study conclusions and caveats: Information on adherence to ART, viral resistance or therapy changes was unavailable. Despite increasing after ART, diversity remained lower than that of transplant donor controls. Blood dating 2004 to 2017 may reflect older ART regimens.

Per the germline V gene, CDR1 is SGHTA and CDR2 is FQGNSA. With 2 bases removed from V and 4 bases from J, the gap between germline ends came to 8 bases. The CDR3 covers 13 residues. Runs used v3.0 of the immunoSEQ assay and were done at survey level. Sequencing was performed with immunoSEQ multiplex PCR; in TCRdb, only in-frame clones are kept and a portion is missing. The data show fewer than 40,000 clones, with over 70% seen just once and less than 9.5% held by the top ten. Regarding this clone: The antigen remains undetermined.

This TCR was recovered from a woman aged 45-59 years with HIV. The sample in question was unsorted PBMCs, obtained 3.1 years after starting antiretroviral therapy. The chain is built from TRBV7-2 and TRBJ1-1, with a weak D call TRBD1 (5 bases). CDR3 residues: CASSLRGITEAFF. The DNA of the CDR3 is TGTGCCAGCAGCTTAAGGGGTATCACTGAAGCTTTCTTT.